This T cell receptor (beta chain) is from a study of blood T cell repertoires in COVID-19. V lost 4 bases and J 5 bases, leaving 12 bases between the germline ends. This CDR3 is 14 amino acids long. Germline V gene data show CDR1 as SGHRS and CDR2 as YFSETQ. TCRdb's table, derived via immunoSEQ multiplex PCR, lists solely in-frame clones and lacks some. Of some 140,000 clones in the sample, around 83% are singletons; the top ten hold approximately 30%. V usage is TRBV5-1 and J usage is TRBJ2-2; possibly TRBD1 for D (6 bases). This clonotype was obtained from a woman aged 60-75 years with acute or convalescent COVID-19. Input material: peripheral blood. Here the CDR3 DNA reads TGCGCCAGCAGCGGGCTAACAGGGACCGGGGAGCTGTTTTTT. Translating it yields CASSGLTGTGELFF.